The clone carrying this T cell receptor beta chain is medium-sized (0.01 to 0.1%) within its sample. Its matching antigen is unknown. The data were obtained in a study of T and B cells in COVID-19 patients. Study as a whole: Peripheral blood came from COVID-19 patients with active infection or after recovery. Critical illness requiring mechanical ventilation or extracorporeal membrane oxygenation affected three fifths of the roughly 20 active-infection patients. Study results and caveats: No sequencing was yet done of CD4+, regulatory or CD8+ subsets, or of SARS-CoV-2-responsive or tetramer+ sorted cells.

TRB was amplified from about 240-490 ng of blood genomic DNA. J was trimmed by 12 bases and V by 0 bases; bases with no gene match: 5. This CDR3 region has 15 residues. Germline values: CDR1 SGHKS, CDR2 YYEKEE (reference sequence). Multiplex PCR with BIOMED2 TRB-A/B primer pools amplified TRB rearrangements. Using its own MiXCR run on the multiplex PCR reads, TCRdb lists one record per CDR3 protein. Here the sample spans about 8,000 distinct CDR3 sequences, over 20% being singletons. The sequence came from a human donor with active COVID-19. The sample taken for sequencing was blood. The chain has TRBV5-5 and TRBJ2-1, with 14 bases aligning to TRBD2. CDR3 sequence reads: CASSLEGLAGEVQFF. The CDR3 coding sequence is TGTGCCAGCAGCTTGGAGGGACTAGCGGGAGAGGTGCAGTTCTTC.